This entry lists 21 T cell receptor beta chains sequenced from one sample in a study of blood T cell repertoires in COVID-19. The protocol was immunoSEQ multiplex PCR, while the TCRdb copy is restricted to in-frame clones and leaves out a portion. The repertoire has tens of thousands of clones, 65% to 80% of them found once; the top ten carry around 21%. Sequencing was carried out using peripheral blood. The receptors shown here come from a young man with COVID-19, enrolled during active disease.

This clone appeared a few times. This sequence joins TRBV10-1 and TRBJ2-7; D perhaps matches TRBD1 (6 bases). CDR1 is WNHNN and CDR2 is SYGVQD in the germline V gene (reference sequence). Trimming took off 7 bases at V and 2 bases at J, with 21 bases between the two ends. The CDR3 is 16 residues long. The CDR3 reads CASTHSGTPRTYEQYF. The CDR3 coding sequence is TGCGCCAGCACCCACTCGGGGACACCGAGAACCTACGAGCAGTACTTC.

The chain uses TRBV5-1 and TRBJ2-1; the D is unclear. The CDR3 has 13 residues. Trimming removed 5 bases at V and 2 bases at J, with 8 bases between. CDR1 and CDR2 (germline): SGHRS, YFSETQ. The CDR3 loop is CASRLPPYNEQFF. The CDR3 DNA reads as TGCGCCAGCAGACTCCCCCCCTACAATGAGCAGTTCTTC.

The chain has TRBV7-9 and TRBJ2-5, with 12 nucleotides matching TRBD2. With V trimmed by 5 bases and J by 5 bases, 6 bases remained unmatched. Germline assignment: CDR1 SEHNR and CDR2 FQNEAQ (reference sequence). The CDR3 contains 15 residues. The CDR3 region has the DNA TGTGCCAGCAGCCCGCGGACTAGCGGGACGGAGACCCAGTACTTC. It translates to CASSPRTSGTETQYF.

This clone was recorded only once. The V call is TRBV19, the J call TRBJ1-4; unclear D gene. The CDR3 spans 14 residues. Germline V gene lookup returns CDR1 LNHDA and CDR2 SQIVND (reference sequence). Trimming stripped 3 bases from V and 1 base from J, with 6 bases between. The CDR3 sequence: CASSIGRTNEKLFF. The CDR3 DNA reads TGTGCCAGTAGTATCGGGAGAACTAATGAAAAACTGTTTTTT. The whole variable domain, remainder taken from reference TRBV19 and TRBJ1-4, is DGGITQSPKYLFRKEGQNVTLSCEQNLNHDAMYWYRQDPGQGLRLIYYSQIVNDFQKGDIAEGYSVSREKKESFPLTVTSAQKNPTAFYLCASSIGRTNEKLFFGSGTQLSVL.

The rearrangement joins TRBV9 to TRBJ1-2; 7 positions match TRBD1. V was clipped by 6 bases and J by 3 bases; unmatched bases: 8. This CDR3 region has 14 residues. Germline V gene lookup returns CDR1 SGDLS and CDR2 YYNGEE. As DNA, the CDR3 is TGTGCCAGCAAGGAAGGGGGCGCCCACTATGGCTACACCTTC. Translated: CASKEGGAHYGYTF.

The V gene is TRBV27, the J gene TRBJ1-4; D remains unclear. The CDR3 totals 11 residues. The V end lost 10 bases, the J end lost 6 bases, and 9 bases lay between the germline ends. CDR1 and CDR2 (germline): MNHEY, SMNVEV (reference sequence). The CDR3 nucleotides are TGTGCCATCCCCACTTATGAAAAACTGTTTTTT. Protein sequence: CAIPTYEKLFF.

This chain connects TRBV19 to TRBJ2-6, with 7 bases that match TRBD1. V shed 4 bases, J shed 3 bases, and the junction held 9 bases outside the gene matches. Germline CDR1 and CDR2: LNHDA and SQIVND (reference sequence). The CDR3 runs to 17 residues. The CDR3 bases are TGTGCCAGTAGTACCTCCGGGACAGTCTTTGGGGCCAACGTCCTGACTTTC. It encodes CASSTSGTVFGANVLTF.

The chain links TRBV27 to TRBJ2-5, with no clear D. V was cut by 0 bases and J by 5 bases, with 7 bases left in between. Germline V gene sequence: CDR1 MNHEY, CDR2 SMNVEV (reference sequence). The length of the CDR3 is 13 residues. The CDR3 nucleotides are TGTGCCAGCAGTTTATCCACATTTGAGACCCAGTACTTC. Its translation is CASSLSTFETQYF.

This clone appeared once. The CDR3 reads CASSQHRTGELFF. CDR3 bases: TGTGCCAGCAGCCAACACAGAACCGGGGAGCTGTTTTTT. The rearrangement links TRBV3-1 (or the pseudogene TRBV3-2) to TRBJ2-2; the D is unclear. V dropped 2 bases and J dropped 5 bases, with 6 bases sitting between them. The CDR3 has 13 residues. CDR1 is LGHDT, CDR2 YNNKEL, per germline (reference sequence).

The CDR3 DNA is TGCGCCAGCAGCCTAGGGGGACAGGGAGACACCGGGGAGCTGTTTTTT. Translation: CASSLGGQGDTGELFF. V and J are TRBV5-1 and TRBJ2-2; 9 nucleotides align to TRBD1. From germline, CDR1 is SGHRS and CDR2 YFSETQ. V lost 4 bases, J lost 3 bases, and 7 bases stayed unmatched. The CDR3 has 16 amino acids.

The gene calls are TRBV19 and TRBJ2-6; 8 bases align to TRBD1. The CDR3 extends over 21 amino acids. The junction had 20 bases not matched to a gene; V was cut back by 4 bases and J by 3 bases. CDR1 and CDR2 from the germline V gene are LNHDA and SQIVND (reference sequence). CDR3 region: CASSKLAAGGFLASGANVLTF. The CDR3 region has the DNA TGTGCCAGTAGTAAGCTGGCGGCAGGGGGCTTCCTTGCTAGTGGGGCCAACGTCCTGACTTTC. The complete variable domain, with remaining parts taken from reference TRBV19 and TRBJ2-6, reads DGGITQSPKYLFRKEGQNVTLSCEQNLNHDAMYWYRQDPGQGLRLIYYSQIVNDFQKGDIAEGYSVSREKKESFPLTVTSAQKNPTAFYLCASSKLAAGGFLASGANVLTFGAGSRLTVL.

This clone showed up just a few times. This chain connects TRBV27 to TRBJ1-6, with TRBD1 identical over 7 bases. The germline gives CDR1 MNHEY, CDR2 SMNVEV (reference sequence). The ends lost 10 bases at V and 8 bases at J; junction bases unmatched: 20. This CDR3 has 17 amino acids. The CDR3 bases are TGTGCCATCGCAGGGCCCACACGGGACAGCCTTTATTCACCCCTCCACTTT. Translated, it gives CAIAGPTRDSLYSPLHF.

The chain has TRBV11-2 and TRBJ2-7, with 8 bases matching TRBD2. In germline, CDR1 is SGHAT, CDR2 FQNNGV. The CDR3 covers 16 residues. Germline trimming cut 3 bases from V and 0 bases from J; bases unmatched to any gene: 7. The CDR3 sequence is CASSFSAGTSSYEQYF. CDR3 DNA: TGTGCCAGCAGCTTCTCCGCCGGGACTAGCTCCTACGAGCAGTACTTC.

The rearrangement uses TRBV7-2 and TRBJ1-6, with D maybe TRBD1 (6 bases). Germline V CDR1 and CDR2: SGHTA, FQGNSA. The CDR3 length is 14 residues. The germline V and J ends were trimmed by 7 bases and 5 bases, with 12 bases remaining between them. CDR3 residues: CASTPWGHNSPLHF. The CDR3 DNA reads TGTGCCAGCACCCCCTGGGGGCATAATTCACCCCTCCACTTT.

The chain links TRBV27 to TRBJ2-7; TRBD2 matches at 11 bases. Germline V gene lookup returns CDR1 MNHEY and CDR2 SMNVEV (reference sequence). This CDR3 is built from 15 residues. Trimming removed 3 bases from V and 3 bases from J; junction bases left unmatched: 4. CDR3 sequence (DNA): TGTGCCAGCAGTTTTGGCACTAGCGGGAGCTACGAGCAGTACTTC. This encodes CASSFGTSGSYEQYF.

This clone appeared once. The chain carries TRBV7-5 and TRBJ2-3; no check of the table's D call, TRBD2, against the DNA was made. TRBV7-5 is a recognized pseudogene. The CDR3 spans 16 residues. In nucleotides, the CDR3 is TGTGTCAGAAGCTTAGTCAGCGGGAGAGGAACAGATACGCAGTATTTT. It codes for CVRSLVSGRGTDTQYF.

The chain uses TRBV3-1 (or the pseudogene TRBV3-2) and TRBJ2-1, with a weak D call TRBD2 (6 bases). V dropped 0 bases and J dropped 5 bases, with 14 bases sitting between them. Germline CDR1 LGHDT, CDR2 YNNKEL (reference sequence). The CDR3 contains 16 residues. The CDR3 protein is CASSQDWLAWDNEQFF. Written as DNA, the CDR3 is TGTGCCAGCAGCCAAGATTGGCTAGCGTGGGACAATGAGCAGTTCTTC.

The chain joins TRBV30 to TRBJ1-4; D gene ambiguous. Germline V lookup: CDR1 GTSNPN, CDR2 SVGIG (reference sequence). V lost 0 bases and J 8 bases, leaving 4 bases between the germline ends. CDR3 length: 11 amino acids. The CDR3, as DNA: TGTGCCTGGAGTGTACTGGAAAAACTGTTTTTT. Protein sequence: CAWSVLEKLFF.

The CDR3 sequence: CASRITGSPQHF. DNA for the CDR3: TGTGCCAGCAGGATAACAGGGTCGCCCCAGCATTTT. This chain links TRBV28 with TRBJ1-5; tentatively, D is TRBD1 (6 bases). Germline CDR1 reads MDHEN; CDR2 reads SYDVKM. The CDR3 runs 12 residues. The V and J ends lost 6 bases and 9 bases respectively, with 12 bases between them.

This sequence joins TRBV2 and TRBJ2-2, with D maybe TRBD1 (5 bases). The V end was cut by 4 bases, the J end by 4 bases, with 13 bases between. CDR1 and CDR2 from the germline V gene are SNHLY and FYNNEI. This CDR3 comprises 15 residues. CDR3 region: CASSGQGSITGELFF. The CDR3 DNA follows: TGTGCCAGCAGTGGCCAGGGATCGATCACCGGGGAGCTGTTTTTT.

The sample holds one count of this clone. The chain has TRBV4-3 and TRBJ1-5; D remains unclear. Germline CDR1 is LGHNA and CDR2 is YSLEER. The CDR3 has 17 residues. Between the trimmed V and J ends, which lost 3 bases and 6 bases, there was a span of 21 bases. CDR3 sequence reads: CASSQIPRVPGGQPQHF. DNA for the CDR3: TGCGCCAGCAGCCAGATACCCCGGGTTCCGGGAGGTCAGCCCCAGCATTTT.